The clone carrying this T cell receptor beta chain came up many times. Its antigen is unknown. The definition of stable Graves' hyperthyroidism was no ophthalmopathy progression within 18 months. This sample is part of a study of T cells in Graves' hyperthyroidism and ophthalmopathy. CDR1 is SGHRS, CDR2 YFSETQ, per germline. V gave up 0 bases and J gave up 0 bases, with 9 bases separating them. The CDR3 loop spans 15 amino acids. RNA transcripts were the template for amplifying TCR beta CDR3 regions. TCR CDR3 underwent first-round RT-PCR with the HTBI primer set. MiXCR, applied by TCRdb to the multiplex PCR reads, yields one record per CDR3 protein. The sample includes hundreds of thousands of distinct CDR3 sequences, 13% of them seen just once. Broader study findings: Ophthalmopathy and stable hyperthyroidism were separated by a 13 V-J model.

Specimen: blood. The chain has TRBV5-1 and TRBJ1-2; tentative D call: TRBD1 (5 bases). The origin of this receptor is a woman in her late teens or twenties with Graves' hyperthyroidism. CDR3 sequence reads: CASSLGDVANYGYTF. DNA for the CDR3: TGCGCCAGCAGCTTGGGGGACGTCGCTAACTATGGCTACACCTTC. Full variable domain (rest looked up from reference TRBV5-1 and TRBJ1-2): KAGVTQTPRYLIKTRGQQVTLSCSPISGHRSVSWYQQTPGQGLQFLFEYFSETQRNKGNFPGRFSGRQFSNSRSEMNVSTLELGDSALYLCASSLGDVANYGYTFGSGTRLTVV.